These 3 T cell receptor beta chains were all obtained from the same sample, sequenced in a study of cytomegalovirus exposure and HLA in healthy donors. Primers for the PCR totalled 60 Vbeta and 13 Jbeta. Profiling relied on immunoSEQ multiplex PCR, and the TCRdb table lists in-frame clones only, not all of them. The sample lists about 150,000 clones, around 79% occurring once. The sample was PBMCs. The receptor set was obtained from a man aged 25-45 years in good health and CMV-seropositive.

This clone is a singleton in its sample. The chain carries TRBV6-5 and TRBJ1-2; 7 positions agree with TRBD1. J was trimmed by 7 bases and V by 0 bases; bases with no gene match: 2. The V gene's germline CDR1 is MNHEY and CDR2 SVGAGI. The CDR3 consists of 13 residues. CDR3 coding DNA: TGTGCCAGCAGTTACTCTACAGGGGTTGGCTACACCTTC. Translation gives CASSYSTGVGYTF.

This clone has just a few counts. CDR3 region: CASTPGGTQETQYF. The CDR3 nucleotides are TGCGCCAGCACCCCAGGGGGGACACAAGAGACCCAGTACTTC. J is TRBJ2-5 and V is TRBV5-1; D may be TRBD1 (7 bases). Deletions cut 6 bases from V and 2 bases from J, with 14 bases between. Per germline, CDR1 SGHRS and CDR2 YFSETQ. The CDR3 loop spans 14 amino acids. The entire variable domain, with the rest obtained from reference TRBV5-1 and TRBJ2-5, is as follows: KAGVTQTPRYLIKTRGQQVTLSCSPISGHRSVSWYQQTPGQGLQFLFEYFSETQRNKGNFPGRFSGRQFSNSRSEMNVSTLELGDSALYLCASTPGGTQETQYFGPGTRLLVL.

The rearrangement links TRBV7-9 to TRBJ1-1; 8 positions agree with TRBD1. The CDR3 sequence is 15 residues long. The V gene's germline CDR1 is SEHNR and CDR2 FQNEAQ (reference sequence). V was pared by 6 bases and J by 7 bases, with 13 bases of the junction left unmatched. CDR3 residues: CASRETGTGIYEAFF. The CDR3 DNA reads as TGTGCCAGCAGAGAAACCGGGACAGGCATTTATGAAGCTTTCTTT.